In this sample, the clone carrying this T cell receptor beta chain turned up a few times. The antigen is undetermined. This specimen comes from a study of cytomegalovirus exposure and HLA in healthy donors. The PCR employed 60 Vbeta primers together with 13 Jbeta primers. Sequencing was performed with immunoSEQ multiplex PCR; in TCRdb, only in-frame clones are kept and a portion is missing. The table includes approximately 140,000 clones, about 79% detected once. The donors gave bone marrow, and they were healthy. Study-level results: Later on, a genetic analysis was performed. It linked a missense variant in DCLRE1C with V- and J-gene trimming of TCR beta. Among TCR beta chains, those listed as cytomegalovirus-associated numbered about 150.

CDR1 and CDR2 from the germline V gene are SGHRS and YFSETQ. This CDR3 is 14 amino acids long. With 5 bases clipped from V and 7 bases from J, the junction kept 10 bases outside the gene matches. The rearrangement uses TRBV5-1 and TRBJ2-7; TRBD2 agrees at 9 bases. The sequenced sample consisted of PBMCs. The origin of this receptor is a man aged 50 or older in good health and CMV-seronegative. CDR3 coding DNA: TGCGCCAGCAGGCTTACTAGCGGGTCGGGTGAGCAGTACTTC. The encoded protein is CASRLTSGSGEQYF.